This TCR beta chain was sequenced during a study of T cell responses to AZD1222 COVID-19 vaccine. Study background: Whether given at about 4 or about 12 weeks, second doses were pooled. General study results and limits: Baseline seropositives among AZD1222 recipients totaled only six or seven. Samples come after the peak T cell response, not at day 14.

Profiling relied on immunoSEQ multiplex PCR, and the TCRdb table lists in-frame clones only, not all of them. The sample lists some 75,000 clones, about 88% occurring once. This clone was picked up one time. Its antigen is not known. The receptor was isolated from an adult in good health. Sequences were derived from peripheral blood, sampled on day 0 of AZD1222 vaccination.

The DNA of the CDR3 is TGCGCCAGCAGCCTGAAGAGCGGGATCGACTACACCTTC. It encodes CASSLKSGIDYTF. The genes are TRBV5-1 and TRBJ1-2, with unresolved D. Per the germline V gene, CDR1 is SGHRS and CDR2 is YFSETQ. The CDR3 extends over 13 amino acids. The ends were cut back, 4 bases at V and 10 bases at J, with 17 bases in the middle.